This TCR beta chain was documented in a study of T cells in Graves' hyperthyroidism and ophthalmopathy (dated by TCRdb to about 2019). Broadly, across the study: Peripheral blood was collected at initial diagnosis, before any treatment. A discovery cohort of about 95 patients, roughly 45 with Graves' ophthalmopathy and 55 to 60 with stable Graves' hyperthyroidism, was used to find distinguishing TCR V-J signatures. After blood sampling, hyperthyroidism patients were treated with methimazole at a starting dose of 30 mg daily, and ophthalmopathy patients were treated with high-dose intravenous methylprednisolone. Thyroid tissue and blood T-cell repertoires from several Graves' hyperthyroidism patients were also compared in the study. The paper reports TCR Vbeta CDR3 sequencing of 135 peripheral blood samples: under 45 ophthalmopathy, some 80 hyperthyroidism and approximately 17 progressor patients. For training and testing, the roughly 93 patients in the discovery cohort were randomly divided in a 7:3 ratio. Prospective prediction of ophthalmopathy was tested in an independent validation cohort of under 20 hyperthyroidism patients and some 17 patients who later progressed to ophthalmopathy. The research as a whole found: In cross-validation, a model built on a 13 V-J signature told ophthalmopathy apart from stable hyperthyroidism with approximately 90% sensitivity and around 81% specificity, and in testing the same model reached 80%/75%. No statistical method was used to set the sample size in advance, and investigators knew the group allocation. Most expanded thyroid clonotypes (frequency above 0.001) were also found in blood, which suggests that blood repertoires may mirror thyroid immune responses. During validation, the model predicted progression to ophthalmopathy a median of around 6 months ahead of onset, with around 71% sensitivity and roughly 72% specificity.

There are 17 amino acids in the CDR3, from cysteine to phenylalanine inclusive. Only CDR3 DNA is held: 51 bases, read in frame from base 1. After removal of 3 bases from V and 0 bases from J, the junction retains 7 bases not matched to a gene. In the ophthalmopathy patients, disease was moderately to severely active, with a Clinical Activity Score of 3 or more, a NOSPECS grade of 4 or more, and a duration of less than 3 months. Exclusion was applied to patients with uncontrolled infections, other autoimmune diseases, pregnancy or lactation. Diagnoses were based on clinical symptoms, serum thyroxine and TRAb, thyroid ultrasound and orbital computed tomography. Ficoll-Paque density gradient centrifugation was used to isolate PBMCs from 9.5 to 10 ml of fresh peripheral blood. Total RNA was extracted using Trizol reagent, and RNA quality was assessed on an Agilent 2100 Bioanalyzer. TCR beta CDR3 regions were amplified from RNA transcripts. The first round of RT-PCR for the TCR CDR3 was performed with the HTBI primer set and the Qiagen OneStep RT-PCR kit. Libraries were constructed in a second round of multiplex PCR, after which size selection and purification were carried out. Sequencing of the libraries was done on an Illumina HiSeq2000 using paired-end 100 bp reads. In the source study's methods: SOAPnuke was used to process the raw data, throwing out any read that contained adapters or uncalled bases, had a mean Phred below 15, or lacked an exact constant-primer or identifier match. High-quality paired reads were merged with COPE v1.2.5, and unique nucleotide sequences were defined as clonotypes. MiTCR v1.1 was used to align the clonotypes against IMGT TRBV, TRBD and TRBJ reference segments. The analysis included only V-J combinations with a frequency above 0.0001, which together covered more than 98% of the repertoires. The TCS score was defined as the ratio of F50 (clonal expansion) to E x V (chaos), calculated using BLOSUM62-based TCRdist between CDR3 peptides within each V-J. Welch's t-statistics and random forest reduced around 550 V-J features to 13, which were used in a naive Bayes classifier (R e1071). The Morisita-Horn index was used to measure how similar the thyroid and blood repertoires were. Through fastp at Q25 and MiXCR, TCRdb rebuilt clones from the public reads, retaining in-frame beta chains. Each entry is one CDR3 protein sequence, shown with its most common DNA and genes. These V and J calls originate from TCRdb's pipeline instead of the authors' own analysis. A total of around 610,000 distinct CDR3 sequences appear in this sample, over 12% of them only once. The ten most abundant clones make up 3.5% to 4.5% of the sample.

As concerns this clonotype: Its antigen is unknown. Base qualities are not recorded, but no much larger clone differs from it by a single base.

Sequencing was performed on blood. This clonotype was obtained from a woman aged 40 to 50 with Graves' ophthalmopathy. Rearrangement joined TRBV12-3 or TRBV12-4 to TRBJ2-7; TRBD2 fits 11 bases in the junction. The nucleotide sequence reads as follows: TGTGCCAGCAGTTTGGGGGGACTAGCGGAGGGCTCCTACGAGCAGTACTTC. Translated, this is CASSLGGLAEGSYEQYF.